Reported below is one T cell receptor (beta chain). The data derive from a study of blood T cell repertoires in COVID-19. Study-wide background: Italy, Spain and the United States were the sources of the convalescent and acute COVID-19 samples. T cells, B-cell-depleted T cells, or PBMCs provided the cDNA or gDNA that served as material.

CDR1 and CDR2 from the germline V gene are MDHEN and SYDVKM. The junction had 9 bases not matched to a gene; V was cut back by 6 bases and J by 7 bases. CDR3 length equals 15 residues. Under the authors' procedure: Estimation of nucleated cell counts was performed using reference gene primer amplification. Measured with immunoSEQ multiplex PCR; TCRdb has only the in-frame clones, and not every one. That table gives V, J and clone size, and the DNA gave D and trimming. The sample shows 250,000 to 300,000 clones, around four fifths of them seen only once. The gene calls are TRBV28 and TRBJ1-2; 12 bases align to TRBD1. Sequencing was carried out using peripheral blood. The receptor comes from a man aged 55 to 70 who had recovered from COVID-19. The CDR3 sequence: CASRGSGTGGSGYTF. The CDR3 bases are TGTGCCAGCAGAGGAAGCGGGACAGGGGGCTCTGGCTACACCTTC.